The rows below give T cell receptor beta chains drawn from one sample of a study of cytomegalovirus exposure and HLA in healthy donors. Only in-frame clones appear in the TCRdb table, and some are missing; sequencing was by immunoSEQ multiplex PCR. The sample contains about 300,000 clones, roughly 89% of which appear only once. Sequencing was carried out using PBMCs. Receptors originate from a man aged 35-49 years in good health and CMV-seropositive. Each CDR3 is given with its conserved first and last residue. A D gene is named only where the DNA matches it firmly. Clone size is not always given. Where it is, it says once, few, many or a class for expanded clones.

D gene: -; CDR3 length: 15; V gene: TRBV15; clone size: -; J gene: TRBJ2-7; CDR3 protein: CATSDIGISSYEQYF; CDR3 DNA: TGTGCCACCAGCGATATCGGGATTTCCTCCTACGAGCAGTACTTC
D gene: -; CDR3 length: 16; V gene: TRBV2; clone size: -; J gene: TRBJ1-4; CDR3 protein: CASSPRLGGNNEKLFF; CDR3 DNA: TGTGCCAGCAGTCCTCGACTCGGGGGAAATAATGAAAAACTGTTTTTT
D gene: TRBD2; CDR3 length: 18; V gene: TRBV27; clone size: -; J gene: TRBJ2-5; CDR3 protein: CASSLSGLAGGPGETQYF; CDR3 DNA: TGTGCCAGCAGTTTATCGGGCCTAGCGGGAGGGCCGGGGGAGACCCAGTACTTC
D gene: TRBD2; CDR3 length: 15; V gene: TRBV4-1; clone size: -; J gene: TRBJ2-7; CDR3 protein: CASSQPTSGMYEQYF; CDR3 DNA: TGCGCCAGCAGCCAACCGACTAGCGGGATGTACGAGCAGTACTTC
D gene: TRBD2; CDR3 length: 18; V gene: TRBV11-3; clone size: -; J gene: TRBJ2-3; CDR3 protein: CASSSGLAGGRGTDTQYF; CDR3 DNA: TGTGCCAGCAGTTCCGGACTAGCGGGAGGGCGCGGCACAGATACGCAGTATTTT
D gene: -; CDR3 length: 15; V gene: TRBV4-3; clone size: -; J gene: TRBJ1-2; CDR3 protein: CASSQTMTGSYGYTF; CDR3 DNA: TGCGCCAGCAGCCAGACAATGACGGGGTCTTATGGCTACACCTTC
D gene: TRBD2; CDR3 length: 17; V gene: TRBV12-5; clone size: few; J gene: TRBJ2-3; CDR3 protein: CASGFNSGTSASDTQYF; CDR3 DNA: TGTGCTAGTGGTTTTAACTCCGGGACTAGTGCCTCAGATACGCAGTATTTT
D gene: TRBD2; CDR3 length: 15; V gene: TRBV13; clone size: few; J gene: TRBJ2-7; CDR3 protein: CASSLASSGAYEQYF; CDR3 DNA: TGTGCCAGCAGCTTAGCGTCTAGCGGGGCCTACGAGCAGTACTTC
D gene: -; CDR3 length: 16; V gene: TRBV5-6; clone size: few; J gene: TRBJ1-5; CDR3 protein: CASSWGGGNSNQPQHF; CDR3 DNA: TGTGCCAGCAGCTGGGGCGGGGGGAATAGCAATCAGCCCCAGCATTTT
D gene: -; CDR3 length: 16; V gene: TRBV7-2; clone size: -; J gene: TRBJ2-6; CDR3 protein: CASSLGTGSGANVLTF; CDR3 DNA: TGTGCCAGCAGCTTAGGAACCGGCTCTGGGGCCAACGTCCTGACTTTC
D gene: -; CDR3 length: 14; V gene: TRBV4-1; clone size: -; J gene: TRBJ2-7; CDR3 protein: CASSQDTAAYEQYF; CDR3 DNA: TGCGCCAGCAGCCAAGATACCGCGGCCTACGAGCAGTACTTC
D gene: TRBD2; CDR3 length: 14; V gene: TRBV27; clone size: -; J gene: TRBJ2-1; CDR3 protein: CASSRAGGTDGGFF; CDR3 DNA: TGTGCCAGCAGTCGAGCGGGAGGTACCGACGGTGGATTCTTC
D gene: TRBD2; CDR3 length: 18; V gene: TRBV7-2; clone size: -; J gene: TRBJ2-1; CDR3 protein: CASSLGLAGGFSYNEQFF; CDR3 DNA: TGTGCCAGCAGCTTGGGCCTAGCGGGAGGCTTCTCCTACAATGAGCAGTTCTTC
D gene: TRBD1; CDR3 length: 15; V gene: TRBV7-9; clone size: -; J gene: TRBJ2-2; CDR3 protein: CSSSFGTANTGELFF; CDR3 DNA: TGTTCCAGCAGCTTCGGGACAGCGAACACCGGGGAGCTGTTTTTT
D gene: -; CDR3 length: 15; V gene: TRBV5-1; clone size: -; J gene: TRBJ1-1; CDR3 protein: CASLLGQGPGTEAFF; CDR3 DNA: TGCGCCAGCCTTTTGGGGCAGGGGCCGGGAACTGAAGCTTTCTTT
D gene: -; CDR3 length: 13; V gene: TRBV7-3; clone size: -; J gene: TRBJ2-1; CDR3 protein: CASSPPAGLEQFF; CDR3 DNA: TGTGCCAGCAGCCCCCCAGCGGGTTTAGAGCAGTTCTTC
D gene: -; CDR3 length: 16; V gene: TRBV7-9; clone size: -; J gene: TRBJ2-3; CDR3 protein: CSSSSAGVTFTDTQYF; CDR3 DNA: TGTTCCAGCAGCTCGGCCGGGGTCACTTTCACAGATACGCAGTATTTT
D gene: -; CDR3 length: 19; V gene: TRBV11-2; clone size: -; J gene: TRBJ2-7; CDR3 protein: CASSLKGWDAGFVSYEQYF; CDR3 DNA: TGTGCCAGCAGCTTAAAAGGCTGGGATGCAGGGTTCGTATCCTACGAGCAGTACTTC
D gene: -; CDR3 length: 13; V gene: TRBV29-1; clone size: -; J gene: TRBJ2-1; CDR3 protein: CSVELADYNEQFF; CDR3 DNA: TGCAGCGTTGAACTGGCAGATTACAATGAGCAGTTCTTC
D gene: -; CDR3 length: 15; V gene: TRBV7-6; clone size: -; J gene: TRBJ2-7; CDR3 protein: CASSLGPRPSYEQYF; CDR3 DNA: TGTGCCAGCAGCTTAGGTCCGCGACCTAGCTACGAGCAGTACTTC
D gene: TRBD1; CDR3 length: 14; V gene: TRBV5-6; clone size: few; J gene: TRBJ2-7; CDR3 protein: CASSFGTGGSEQYF; CDR3 DNA: TGTGCCAGCAGCTTCGGGACAGGGGGCTCCGAGCAGTACTTC
D gene: -; CDR3 length: 15; V gene: TRBV6-6; clone size: -; J gene: TRBJ2-3; CDR3 protein: CASSYSQGQADTQYF; CDR3 DNA: TGTGCCAGCAGTTACTCTCAGGGGCAGGCAGATACGCAGTATTTT
D gene: -; CDR3 length: 15; V gene: TRBV19; clone size: -; J gene: TRBJ2-7; CDR3 protein: CASMPFATQGGEQYF; CDR3 DNA: TGTGCCAGTATGCCTTTTGCGACCCAGGGTGGCGAGCAGTACTTC
D gene: -; CDR3 length: 13; V gene: TRBV7-9; clone size: -; J gene: TRBJ2-7; CDR3 protein: CASSLAEAYEQYF; CDR3 DNA: TGTGCCAGCAGCTTAGCGGAGGCCTACGAGCAGTACTTC
D gene: -; CDR3 length: 12; V gene: TRBV10-2; clone size: -; J gene: TRBJ2-7; CDR3 protein: CASSEAIYEQYF; CDR3 DNA: TGCGCCAGCAGTGAGGCGATTTACGAGCAGTACTTC
D gene: -; CDR3 length: 14; V gene: TRBV19; clone size: -; J gene: TRBJ1-1; CDR3 protein: CASSIAGGNGEAFF; CDR3 DNA: TGTGCCAGTAGTATAGCCGGGGGGAATGGTGAAGCTTTCTTT
D gene: TRBD1; CDR3 length: 17; V gene: TRBV12-5; clone size: once; J gene: TRBJ2-3; CDR3 protein: CASGPEPGQGITDTQYF; CDR3 DNA: TGTGCTAGTGGTCCTGAACCGGGACAGGGGATCACAGATACGCAGTATTTT
D gene: TRBD1; CDR3 length: 16; V gene: TRBV19; clone size: -; J gene: TRBJ1-3; CDR3 protein: CASSIRTGFSGNTIYF; CDR3 DNA: TGTGCCAGTAGTATCCGGACAGGGTTCTCTGGAAACACCATATATTTT
D gene: TRBD1; CDR3 length: 12; V gene: TRBV27; clone size: -; J gene: TRBJ1-6; CDR3 protein: CASMTGPSPLHF; CDR3 DNA: TGTGCCAGCATGACAGGGCCTTCACCCCTCCACTTT
D gene: -; CDR3 length: 15; V gene: TRBV19; clone size: -; J gene: TRBJ1-1; CDR3 protein: CASSMGRGFNTEAFF; CDR3 DNA: TGTGCCAGTAGTATGGGCAGGGGTTTCAACACTGAAGCTTTCTTT
D gene: TRBD2; CDR3 length: 15; V gene: TRBV5-1; clone size: -; J gene: TRBJ2-1; CDR3 protein: CASSRTSPSYNEQFF; CDR3 DNA: TGCGCCAGCAGTCGGACTAGCCCATCCTACAATGAGCAGTTCTTC
D gene: TRBD1; CDR3 length: 17; V gene: TRBV7-9; clone size: -; J gene: TRBJ2-1; CDR3 protein: CASSSGQGVRGYNEQFF; CDR3 DNA: TGTGCCAGCAGCTCCGGACAGGGGGTACGAGGCTACAATGAGCAGTTCTTC
D gene: -; CDR3 length: 14; V gene: TRBV19; clone size: -; J gene: TRBJ2-7; CDR3 protein: CASSDRAGGDEQYF; CDR3 DNA: TGTGCCAGTAGTGACCGGGCCGGGGGTGACGAGCAGTACTTC
D gene: -; CDR3 length: 14; V gene: TRBV5-4; clone size: -; J gene: TRBJ2-3; CDR3 protein: CASSLGLATDTQYF; CDR3 DNA: TGTGCCAGCAGCTTGGGGCTAGCCACAGATACGCAGTATTTT
D gene: -; CDR3 length: 17; V gene: TRBV9; clone size: -; J gene: TRBJ1-4; CDR3 protein: CASSVGGGNATNEKLFF; CDR3 DNA: TGTGCCAGCAGCGTAGGGGGAGGGAATGCAACTAATGAAAAACTGTTTTTT
D gene: TRBD2; CDR3 length: 18; V gene: TRBV7-2; clone size: once; J gene: TRBJ2-3; CDR3 protein: CASSLAPTSGSNTDTQYF; CDR3 DNA: TGTGCCAGCAGCTTAGCCCCTACTAGCGGGAGTAACACAGATACGCAGTATTTT
D gene: -; CDR3 length: 13; V gene: TRBV7-9; clone size: once; J gene: TRBJ1-2; CDR3 protein: CASSPTASYGYTF; CDR3 DNA: TGTGCCAGCAGCCCGACAGCGTCGTATGGCTACACCTTC
D gene: TRBD2; CDR3 length: 14; V gene: TRBV27; clone size: -; J gene: TRBJ2-5; CDR3 protein: CASSLGTSAETQYF; CDR3 DNA: TGTGCCAGCAGTTTAGGGACTAGCGCCGAGACCCAGTACTTC
D gene: TRBD1; CDR3 length: 16; V gene: TRBV28; clone size: once; J gene: TRBJ1-2; CDR3 protein: CASSLFSGQPTNGYTF; CDR3 DNA: TGTGCCAGCAGTTTATTCTCGGGACAGCCGACTAATGGCTACACCTTC
D gene: -; CDR3 length: 14; V gene: TRBV27; clone size: few; J gene: TRBJ2-1; CDR3 protein: CASSYPGSYNEQFF; CDR3 DNA: TGTGCCAGCAGTTACCCGGGGTCCTACAATGAGCAGTTCTTC
D gene: -; CDR3 length: 16; V gene: TRBV7-6; clone size: -; J gene: TRBJ1-3; CDR3 protein: CASSSQDRVSGNTIYF; CDR3 DNA: TGTGCCAGCAGCTCCCAGGACAGAGTCTCTGGAAACACCATATATTTT
D gene: TRBD2; CDR3 length: 16; V gene: TRBV9; clone size: -; J gene: TRBJ2-2; CDR3 protein: CASSGGEGGPPGELFF; CDR3 DNA: TGTGCCAGCAGCGGGGGGGAGGGAGGGCCTCCCGGGGAGCTGTTTTTT
D gene: -; CDR3 length: 15; V gene: TRBV28; clone size: -; J gene: TRBJ1-5; CDR3 protein: CASSPVSKRDQPQHF; CDR3 DNA: TGTGCCAGCAGTCCCGTCAGCAAACGGGATCAGCCCCAGCATTTT
D gene: TRBD2; CDR3 length: 15; V gene: TRBV2; clone size: -; J gene: TRBJ2-3; CDR3 protein: CASSLAGVGGDTQYF; CDR3 DNA: TGTGCCAGCAGCCTAGCGGGAGTCGGGGGAGATACGCAGTATTTT
D gene: -; CDR3 length: 15; V gene: TRBV7-9; clone size: once; J gene: TRBJ2-2; CDR3 protein: CSSSLWDTRTGELFF; CDR3 DNA: TGTTCCAGCAGCTTATGGGACACGAGAACCGGGGAGCTGTTTTTT
D gene: TRBD1; CDR3 length: 15; V gene: TRBV6-5; clone size: -; J gene: TRBJ2-7; CDR3 protein: CASWNPGQGVYEQYF; CDR3 DNA: TGTGCCAGCTGGAACCCGGGACAGGGCGTCTACGAGCAGTACTTC
D gene: -; CDR3 length: 17; V gene: TRBV30; clone size: few; J gene: TRBJ1-3; CDR3 protein: CAWSVLSGHISGNTIYF; CDR3 DNA: TGTGCCTGGAGTGTACTCTCGGGACACATCTCTGGAAACACCATATATTTT
D gene: -; CDR3 length: 12; V gene: TRBV28; clone size: -; J gene: TRBJ1-2; CDR3 protein: CAIRIEGYGYTF; CDR3 DNA: TGTGCCATCCGGATAGAGGGCTATGGCTACACCTTC
D gene: TRBD2; CDR3 length: 18; V gene: TRBV28; clone size: -; J gene: TRBJ2-1; CDR3 protein: CASSRPKGLAGVFNEQFF; CDR3 DNA: TGTGCCAGCAGCCGACCTAAGGGGCTAGCGGGAGTTTTCAATGAGCAGTTCTTC
D gene: TRBD2; CDR3 length: 15; V gene: TRBV7-3; clone size: -; J gene: TRBJ2-1; CDR3 protein: CASSPRTSGVHEQFF; CDR3 DNA: TGTGCCAGCAGCCCGAGGACTAGCGGGGTACATGAGCAGTTCTTC
D gene: TRBD1; CDR3 length: 16; V gene: TRBV5-5; clone size: once; J gene: TRBJ2-5; CDR3 protein: CASSLVVTGGLETQYF; CDR3 DNA: TGTGCCAGCAGCTTGGTCGTGACAGGGGGGTTGGAGACCCAGTACTTC
D gene: -; CDR3 length: 14; V gene: TRBV30; clone size: -; J gene: TRBJ1-5; CDR3 protein: CAWSADSSNQPQHF; CDR3 DNA: TGTGCCTGGAGTGCCGACAGTAGCAATCAGCCCCAGCATTTT
D gene: -; CDR3 length: 12; V gene: TRBV11-2; clone size: -; J gene: TRBJ2-7; CDR3 protein: CASSFYSYEQYF; CDR3 DNA: TGTGCCAGCAGCTTCTACTCCTACGAGCAGTACTTC
D gene: TRBD1; CDR3 length: 15; V gene: TRBV7-9; clone size: -; J gene: TRBJ2-7; CDR3 protein: CASSLGAGGVYEQYF; CDR3 DNA: TGTGCCAGCAGCCTAGGGGCAGGGGGAGTCTACGAGCAGTACTTC
D gene: TRBD1; CDR3 length: 15; V gene: TRBV5-1; clone size: -; J gene: TRBJ2-7; CDR3 protein: CASSWTGTRDYEQYF; CDR3 DNA: TGCGCCAGCAGCTGGACAGGAACCAGGGACTACGAGCAGTACTTC